Listed below are T cell receptor beta chains from one sample, sequenced in a study of identical twins. TCRdb analysed the 5' RACE reads with MiXCR anew, one entry per CDR3 protein. The sample lists around 550,000 distinct CDR3 sequences, 13% to 15% occurring once. The same data also contributed to another study, on yellow fever vaccine responses in identical twins.

Sequencing used CD4+ T cells sorted from blood. The receptors come from a woman under 30 in good health. CDR3s include the opening cysteine and the closing phenylalanine or tryptophan. The D gene is left open where the match is weak. Size is stated for part of the rows, as once, few or many counts, or as a class when the clone is expanded.

V,D,size,J,CDR3,DNA
TRBV5-1,TRBD2,many,TRBJ2-5,CASNIGASGQETQYF,TGCGCCAGCAACATCGGGGCTAGCGGCCAAGAGACCCAGTACTTC
TRBV20-1,TRBD2,-,TRBJ2-2,CSARDQASGGTTGELFF,TGCAGTGCTAGAGATCAGGCTAGCGGGGGGACCACCGGGGAGCTGTTTTTT
TRBV11-2,-,-,TRBJ1-3,CASSLGHSSGNTIYF,TGTGCCAGCAGCCTAGGACACAGCTCTGGAAACACCATATATTTT
TRBV5-5,TRBD2,-,TRBJ2-5,CASSTIAGSVRETQYF,TGTGCCAGCAGCACCATAGCGGGATCAGTTCGGGAGACCCAGTACTTC
TRBV20-1,-,few,TRBJ1-2,CSATRDGYTF,TGCAGTGCTACTAGGGATGGCTACACCTTC
TRBV4-1,TRBD1,few,TRBJ1-6,CASSQDTYLRQGEHNSPLHF,TGCGCCAGCAGCCAAGATACATATCTACGACAGGGAGAACATAATTCACCCCTCCACTTT
TRBV12-3/TRBV12-4,TRBD1,few,TRBJ2-2,CASSARQGQSGELFF,TGTGCCAGCAGTGCCCGACAGGGTCAGTCCGGGGAGCTGTTTTTT
TRBV5-1,-,many,TRBJ2-3,CASRTGLHTDTQYF,TGCGCCAGCAGAACGGGATTACACACAGATACGCAGTATTTT
TRBV10-3,TRBD1,few,TRBJ1-1,CAIKLDRGSTEAFF,TGTGCCATCAAGCTGGACAGGGGGTCCACTGAAGCTTTCTTT
TRBV19,TRBD1,-,TRBJ1-3,CASLTGTVSGNTIYF,TGTGCCTCCTTAACCGGGACAGTCTCTGGAAACACCATATATTTT
TRBV12-3/TRBV12-4,-,-,TRBJ1-2,CASSRQQGSSYTF,TGTGCCAGCAGCCGTCAACAGGGATCGAGCTACACCTTC
TRBV12-3/TRBV12-4,-,many,TRBJ2-1,CASRPQTGTSYNEQFF,TGTGCCAGCAGGCCCCAGACAGGAACCTCCTACAATGAGCAGTTCTTC
TRBV6-5,-,few,TRBJ1-4,CASSYYRQNEKLFF,TGTGCCAGCAGTTACTACAGACAGAATGAAAAACTGTTTTTT
TRBV7-2,TRBD1,few,TRBJ2-2,CASSLGQGRAGELFF,TGTGCCAGCAGCCTAGGACAGGGAAGGGCCGGGGAGCTGTTTTTT
TRBV4-1,-,few,TRBJ2-1,CASSQVVSSYNEQFF,TGCGCCAGCAGCCAAGTGGTGAGCTCCTACAATGAGCAGTTCTTC
TRBV20-1,-,many,TRBJ1-1,CSAPTGKNTEAFF,TGCAGTGCACCTACAGGGAAGAACACTGAAGCTTTCTTT
TRBV5-1,-,-,TRBJ2-2,CASSPSWARVTGELFF,TGCGCCAGCAGCCCTTCCTGGGCCAGAGTGACCGGGGAGCTGTTTTTT
TRBV3-1,-,-,TRBJ2-2,CASSRRVRANTGELFF,TGTGCCAGCAGCCGAAGGGTGCGCGCGAACACCGGGGAGCTGTTTTTT
TRBV7-3,TRBD2,-,TRBJ2-3,CASSKTSGPRTDTQYF,TGTGCCAGCAGCAAGACTAGCGGGCCTCGCACAGATACGCAGTATTTT
TRBV11-3,-,few,TRBJ1-6,CASSYARQVYNSPLHF,TGTGCCAGCAGCTACGCTCGACAGGTGTATAATTCACCCCTCCACTTT
TRBV5-6,TRBD2,-,TRBJ2-7,CASSLLAGGPPEQYF,TGTGCCAGCAGCTTGTTAGCGGGAGGGCCCCCCGAGCAGTACTTC
TRBV27,-,many,TRBJ2-1,CASSPEAGGAYNEQFF,TGTGCCAGCAGTCCCGAAGCAGGGGGGGCATACAATGAGCAGTTCTTC
TRBV20-1,-,few,TRBJ2-5,CSAPKLRGRGETQYF,TGCAGTGCTCCAAAGCTTAGGGGGAGGGGAGAGACCCAGTACTTC
TRBV20-1,-,-,TRBJ2-1,CSAVEGSSLNEQFF,TGCAGTGCTGTCGAGGGGTCCTCTTTGAATGAGCAGTTCTTC
TRBV2,TRBD1,-,TRBJ1-4,CASSVQGATSEKLFF,TGTGCCAGCAGCGTACAGGGGGCGACTAGTGAAAAACTGTTTTTT
TRBV2,-,-,TRBJ2-5,CASSRDIQETQYF,TGTGCCAGCAGCCGGGACATCCAAGAGACCCAGTACTTC
TRBV5-1,-,-,TRBJ2-5,CASSPLLEETQYF,TGCGCCAGCAGCCCCCTACTAGAAGAGACCCAGTACTTC
TRBV5-1,-,many,TRBJ1-1,CASFPDYRNTEAFF,TGCGCCAGCTTCCCTGACTATAGGAACACTGAAGCTTTCTTT
TRBV6-1,TRBD2,-,TRBJ2-7,CASSETSGSYEQYF,TGTGCCAGCAGTGAAACTAGCGGGAGCTACGAGCAGTACTTC
TRBV7-3,TRBD2,-,TRBJ2-3,CASSSSSGSDTQYF,TGTGCCAGCAGCTCCTCTAGCGGGAGTGATACGCAGTATTTT
TRBV5-1,TRBD2,few,TRBJ2-2,CASSGLGDTGELFF,TGCGCCAGCAGCGGACTAGGAGACACCGGGGAGCTGTTTTTT
TRBV5-1,TRBD2,many,TRBJ2-1,CASRRGLASSSYNEQFF,TGCGCCAGCAGACGTGGACTAGCCTCGAGCTCCTACAATGAGCAGTTCTTC
TRBV20-1,-,-,TRBJ2-5,CSARGLGKETQYF,TGCAGTGCTAGAGGGCTAGGTAAAGAGACCCAGTACTTC
TRBV5-1,-,-,TRBJ2-2,CASMDLVVASAGELFF,TGCGCCAGCATGGATTTGGTAGTCGCCTCGGCCGGGGAGCTGTTTTTT
TRBV6-2/TRBV6-3,TRBD2,-,TRBJ2-3,CASSYSSWTSGRAPTDTQYF,TGTGCCAGCAGTTACTCGAGTTGGACTAGCGGGAGGGCCCCAACAGATACGCAGTATTTT
TRBV20-1,-,few,TRBJ1-1,CSASGHGNTEAFF,TGCAGTGCTAGTGGACACGGGAACACTGAAGCTTTCTTT
TRBV24-1,TRBD2,-,TRBJ2-5,CATSDPSSGGLQETQYF,TGTGCCACCAGTGACCCCTCTAGCGGGGGCCTACAAGAGACCCAGTACTTC
TRBV3-1,-,many,TRBJ2-7,CASSPSGEYEQYF,TGTGCCAGCAGCCCTTCCGGGGAGTACGAGCAGTACTTC